A selection of T cell receptor beta chains follows, all from one sample in a study of OX40 agonist ivuxolimab in advanced cancers. Here immunoSEQ multiplex PCR was the method, and the copy in TCRdb shows in-frame clones only, minus some. The sample consists of 70,000 to 95,000 clones, around 94% of them appearing once. Sample: CD4+ or CD8+ T cells sorted from blood, taken in a trial of the OX40 agonist ivuxolimab. The origin of the receptors is an adult with an advanced solid tumor such as melanoma, head and neck, liver or kidney cancer. The CDR3 runs from the conserved cysteine through the conserved F or W. The D gene is left open where the match is weak. Clone size is shown for a subset of rows, as once, few, many or a class of expanded clone.

j_call	clone_size	d_call	cdr3_length	v_call	cdr3_aa	cdr3_nt
TRBJ2-1	-	TRBD2	15	TRBV9	CASSPTEGLYNEQFF	TGTGCCAGCAGCCCCACGGAGGGACTATACAATGAGCAGTTCTTC
TRBJ1-1	-	TRBD1	13	TRBV29-1	CSVPTGGRTEAFF	TGCAGCGTTCCGACAGGGGGCAGGACTGAAGCTTTCTTT
TRBJ1-4	-	-	15	TRBV7-9	CASSSFGTANEKLFF	TGTGCCAGCAGCTCATTCGGGACTGCGAATGAAAAACTGTTTTTT
TRBJ2-7	-	TRBD1	14	TRBV5-6	CASSLGQGAYEQYF	TGTGCCAGCAGCTTAGGACAGGGGGCTTACGAGCAGTACTTC
TRBJ2-7	-	-	11	TRBV11-2	CAGSDPYEQYF	TGTGCCGGCAGCGACCCCTACGAGCAGTACTTC
TRBJ1-2	-	-	17	TRBV5-1	CASSFFRGPAHFDGYTF	TGCGCCAGCAGCTTTTTTAGAGGACCGGCCCATTTCGATGGCTACACCTTC
TRBJ2-3	-	-	16	TRBV4-3	CASSLALLGNTDTQYF	TGCGCCAGCAGCCTAGCCCTGCTGGGGAACACAGATACGCAGTATTTT
TRBJ2-5	-	TRBD1	13	TRBV6-5	CASSYSRTGATYF	TGTGCCAGCAGTTACTCGAGAACAGGGGCAACGTACTTC
TRBJ2-7	-	-	15	TRBV14	CASSPRARTAYEQYF	TGTGCCAGCAGCCCTCGAGCTAGGACGGCCTACGAGCAGTACTTC
TRBJ2-7	-	TRBD1	16	TRBV7-9	CASSPPGQGFSYEQYF	TGTGCCAGCAGCCCCCCCGGACAGGGGTTCTCCTACGAGCAGTACTTC
TRBJ1-6	-	-	14	TRBV6-5	CASSYRDLTSPLHF	TGTGCCAGCAGTTACCGGGACTTAACGTCACCCCTCCACTTT
TRBJ1-1	-	-	13	TRBV7-9	CASSYTANTEAFF	TGTGCCAGCAGCTACACTGCGAACACTGAAGCTTTCTTT
TRBJ2-1	-	-	16	TRBV4-1	CASSRAAEGAYNEQFF	TGCGCCAGCAGCCGAGCAGCGGAGGGGGCCTACAATGAGCAGTTCTTC
TRBJ1-2	-	-	15	TRBV15	CATSRPTADPYGYTF	TGTGCCACCAGCAGACCCACGGCCGATCCCTATGGCTACACCTTC
TRBJ1-1	few	-	15	TRBV4-1	CASSQDPGSYTEAFF	TGCGCCAGCAGCCAAGATCCAGGGAGCTACACTGAAGCTTTCTTT
TRBJ2-3	-	TRBD2	17	TRBV7-6	CASSLAWASGGTDTQYF	TGTGCCAGCAGCTTAGCGTGGGCTAGCGGAGGCACAGATACGCAGTATTTT
TRBJ2-1	once	-	16	TRBV6-5	CASSYGAESSYNEQFF	TGTGCCAGCAGTTACGGGGCGGAAAGCTCCTACAATGAGCAGTTCTTC